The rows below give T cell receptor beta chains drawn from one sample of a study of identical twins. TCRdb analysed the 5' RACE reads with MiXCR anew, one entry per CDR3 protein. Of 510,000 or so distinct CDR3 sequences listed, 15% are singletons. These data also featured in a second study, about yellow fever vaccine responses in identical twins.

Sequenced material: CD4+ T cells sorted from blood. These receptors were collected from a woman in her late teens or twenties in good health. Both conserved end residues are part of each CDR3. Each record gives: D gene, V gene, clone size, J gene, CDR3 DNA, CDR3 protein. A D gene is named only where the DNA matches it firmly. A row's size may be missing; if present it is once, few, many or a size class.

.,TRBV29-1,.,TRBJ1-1,TGCAGCGTTGGTGTTCTTTTCGGAGGGACCACTGAAGCTTTCTTT,CSVGVLFGGTTEAFF
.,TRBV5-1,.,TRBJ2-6,TGCGCCAGCAGCTTGCAGGGGAGCTCTGGGGCCAACGTCCTGACTTTC,CASSLQGSSGANVLTF
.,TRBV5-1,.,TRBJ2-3,TGCGCCAGCAGCGCCGGACGGGGCGCCGGCACAGATACGCAGTATTTT,CASSAGRGAGTDTQYF
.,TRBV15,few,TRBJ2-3,TGTGCCACCAAAGACCAGGGACGCACAGATACGCAGTATTTT,CATKDQGRTDTQYF
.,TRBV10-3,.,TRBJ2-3,TGTGCCATCAGTGAGTCCCGAGATACGCAGTATTTT,CAISESRDTQYF
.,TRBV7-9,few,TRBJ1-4,TGTGCCAGCAGCTTAGAAAGGCAATTTAATGAAAAACTGTTTTTT,CASSLERQFNEKLFF
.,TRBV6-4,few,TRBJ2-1,TGTGCCAGCAGTGAACAATTTAGCGGTCTCTCCTACAATGAGCAGTTCTTC,CASSEQFSGLSYNEQFF
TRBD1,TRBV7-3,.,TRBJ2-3,TGTGCCAGCAGCCCTACGGGACAGGGCACAGATACGCAGTATTTT,CASSPTGQGTDTQYF
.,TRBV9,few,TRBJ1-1,TGTGCCAGCAGCGCCCAGGGTATGACTGAAGCTTTCTTT,CASSAQGMTEAFF
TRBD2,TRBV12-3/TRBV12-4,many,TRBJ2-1,TGTGCCAGCAGGACCAGCGGGGTAGGCAATGAGCAGTTCTTC,CASRTSGVGNEQFF
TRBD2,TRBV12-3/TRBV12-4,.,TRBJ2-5,TGTGCCAGCAGTTTTGGGGCTAGCGGGAGTGGAGGAGAGACCCAGTACTTC,CASSFGASGSGGETQYF
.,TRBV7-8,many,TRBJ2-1,TGTGCCAGCAGCGGCGGGGTTGAGCAGTTCTTC,CASSGGVEQFF
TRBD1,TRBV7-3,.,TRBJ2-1,TGTGCCAGCAGCATAACCGGGACAGGGTTTTCGTATGAGCAGTTCTTC,CASSITGTGFSYEQFF
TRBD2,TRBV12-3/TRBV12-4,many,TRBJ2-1,TGTGCCAGCAGTTTGAGCGGGACCTACAATGAGCAGTTCTTC,CASSLSGTYNEQFF
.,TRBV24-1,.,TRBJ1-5,TGTGCCACCAGTGACCGCAGGAAGAGCAATCAGCCCCAGCATTTT,CATSDRRKSNQPQHF
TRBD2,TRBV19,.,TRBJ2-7,TGTGCCAGTAGTAAGGGACTAGCGGGAGCCGTCTACGAGCAGTACTTC,CASSKGLAGAVYEQYF
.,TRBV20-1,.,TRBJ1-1,TGCAGTGCTAGAGACAAAGGGTATTTGGGCACTGAAGCTTTCTTT,CSARDKGYLGTEAFF
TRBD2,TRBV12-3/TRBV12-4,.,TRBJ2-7,TGTGCCAGCAGTGGGACTACCTACGAGCAGTACTTC,CASSGTTYEQYF
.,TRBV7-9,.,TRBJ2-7,TGTGCCAGTGGGACACTGCCCTACGAGCAGTACTTC,CASGTLPYEQYF
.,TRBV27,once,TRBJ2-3,TGTGCCAGCAGTTACCCTGAAGGCCCTAGCACAGATACGCAGTATTTT,CASSYPEGPSTDTQYF
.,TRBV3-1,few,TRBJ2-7,TGTGCCAGCAGCCAAGCAGTCCGCGAGCAGTACTTC,CASSQAVREQYF
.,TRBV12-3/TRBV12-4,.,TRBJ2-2,TGTGCCAGCAGGGCAGGGGTCACCGGGGAGCTGTTTTTT,CASRAGVTGELFF
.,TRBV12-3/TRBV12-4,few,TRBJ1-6,TGTGCCAGCAGTCGCCGGGGGGGGTCACCCCTCCACTTT,CASSRRGGSPLHF
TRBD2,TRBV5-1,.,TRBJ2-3,TGCGCCAGCAGCTTGGTTCGAGCGGGGGGGCTGGATACGCAGTATTTT,CASSLVRAGGLDTQYF
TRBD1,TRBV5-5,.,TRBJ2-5,TGTGCCAGCAGCTACGGGGACAGGACCCAAGAGACCCAGTACTTC,CASSYGDRTQETQYF
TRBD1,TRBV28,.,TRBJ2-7,TGTGCCAGCAGTGTCCAACCGGGACAGGTATCCTACGAGCAGTACTTC,CASSVQPGQVSYEQYF
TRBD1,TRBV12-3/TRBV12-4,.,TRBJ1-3,TGTGCCAGCAGGGGGGACAGGGGCAAGAGCTCTGGAAACACCATATATTTT,CASRGDRGKSSGNTIYF
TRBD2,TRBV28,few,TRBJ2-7,TGTGCCAGCAGTTCCCCCACGCTAGCGGGAGGGGGTTACGAGCAGTACTTC,CASSSPTLAGGGYEQYF
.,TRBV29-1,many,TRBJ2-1,TGCAGCGTTGTCAGAGGGAGCTCCTACAATGAGCAGTTCTTC,CSVVRGSSYNEQFF
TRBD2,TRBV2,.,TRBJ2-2,TGTGCCAGCAGTAGGGAGGCGGGGGTGTTTTTT,CASSREAGVFF
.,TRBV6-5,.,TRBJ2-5,TGTGCCAGCAGTTACTCGGACCGGGGTGGGACCCAGTACTTC,CASSYSDRGGTQYF
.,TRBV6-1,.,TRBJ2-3,TGTGCCAGCAGCCCCGGGACCGGGAAGGGGAGCACAGATACGCAGTATTTT,CASSPGTGKGSTDTQYF
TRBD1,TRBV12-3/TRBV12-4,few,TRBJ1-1,TGTGCCAGCAGCTTGCCGGGACAGGCTAATGAAGCTTTCTTT,CASSLPGQANEAFF
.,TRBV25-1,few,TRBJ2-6,TGTGCCAGCAGTGAGAGGCGCGCTGGGGCCAACGTCCTGACTTTC,CASSERRAGANVLTF
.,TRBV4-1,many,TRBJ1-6,TGCGCCAGCAGCCAAGAGAGTAAAGGGTATAATTCACCCCTCCACTTT,CASSQESKGYNSPLHF
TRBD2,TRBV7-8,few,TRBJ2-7,TGTGCCACAGCGGGGGGGTCAGATAAGGGGGAGCAGTACTTC,CATAGGSDKGEQYF
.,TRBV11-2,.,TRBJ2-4,TGTGCCAGCAGCTCAGAAGAGGTGACTGGCAAAAACATTCAGTACTTC,CASSSEEVTGKNIQYF
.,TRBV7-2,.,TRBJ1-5,TGTGCCAGCAGCTCTGAGCGCAATCAGCCCCAGCATTTT,CASSSERNQPQHF
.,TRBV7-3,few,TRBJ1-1,TGTGCCAGCAGCTTCGCCAAGAGCACTGAAGCTTTCTTT,CASSFAKSTEAFF
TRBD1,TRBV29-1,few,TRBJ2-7,TGCAGCGTTGAGACAGGGGGCATCTACGAGCAGTACTTC,CSVETGGIYEQYF
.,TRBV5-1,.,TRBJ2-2,TGCGCCAGCAGCTTTAAGGGTTCGGGCACCGGGGAGCTGTTTTTT,CASSFKGSGTGELFF
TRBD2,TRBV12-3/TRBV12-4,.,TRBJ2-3,TGTGCCAGCAGCTCCCGGGGGGATTCCACAGATACGCAGTATTTT,CASSSRGDSTDTQYF
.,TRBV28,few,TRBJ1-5,TGTGCCAGCAGTTTAGGTGGCAGGGGTTGGGCTCAGCCCCAGCATTTT,CASSLGGRGWAQPQHF
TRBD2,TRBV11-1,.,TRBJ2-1,TGTGCCAGCAGCTTTCCCGGGACTAGCCCATCGCCATCCGATTACAATGAGCAGTTCTTC,CASSFPGTSPSPSDYNEQFF
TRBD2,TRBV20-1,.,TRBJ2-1,TGCAGTGCTAGATGGCACGGGGGGGAAGTCTACAATGAGCAGTTCTTC,CSARWHGGEVYNEQFF
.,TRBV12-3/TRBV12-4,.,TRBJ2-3,TGTGCCAGCAGATACCCGGGACTTCTGACTAATACGCAGTATTTT,CASRYPGLLTNTQYF
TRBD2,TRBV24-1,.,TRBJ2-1,TGTGCCACCAGGACTAGCGGGGACTCTAGCTCCTACAATGAGCAGTTCTTC,CATRTSGDSSSYNEQFF
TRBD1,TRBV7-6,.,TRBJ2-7,TGTGCCAGCAGACGCGGGACAGGGGCCTACGAGCAGTACTTC,CASRRGTGAYEQYF
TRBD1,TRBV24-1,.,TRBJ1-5,TGTGCCACCAGAGGGACAGGGGGCAATCAGCCCCAGCATTTT,CATRGTGGNQPQHF
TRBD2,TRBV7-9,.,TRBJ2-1,TGTGCCAGCAGCTTAGAAACTAGCGGGAATAAGCTCTTC,CASSLETSGNKLF
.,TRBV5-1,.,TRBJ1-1,TGCGCCAGCAGCTTGGAGGGGGGACCTCGGGTTACTGAAGCTTTCTTT,CASSLEGGPRVTEAFF
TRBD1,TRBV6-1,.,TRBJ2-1,TGTGCCAGCAGCCGTACACCGGGACAGTCCTACAATGAGCAGTTCTTC,CASSRTPGQSYNEQFF